The TCR beta chain described here comes from a study of tissue T cells after allogeneic stem cell transplantation. General study results and limits: Some tissue clones might be persisting host cells; their alloreactivity or antigen specificity was not determined. TCR repertoires tracked anatomic similarity, regardless of disease or transplant status. In patients and mice, blood and spleen missed much of tissue repertoire.

CDR3 sequences, V/J genes, frequencies and template counts came from survey-depth TCRbeta sequencing. The protocol was immunoSEQ multiplex PCR, while the TCRdb copy is restricted to in-frame clones and leaves out a portion. This repertoire shows 45,000 to 50,000 clones, 73% found once; its top ten account for around 0.67%. Of note for this clone: No antigen is known for it. Gene names are the mouse ones. The read gets to within 1 residue of the CDR3 end, and the germline J gene fills in the rest.

The CDR3 length is 16 residues. Trimming at V came to 3 bases and at J to 2 bases, leaving 5 bases not matched to a gene. CDR1 and CDR2 (germline): MNHDT, YYDKIL. The clonotype was recovered from a pool of C57BL/6 mice in good health. This sequence joins TRBV17 and TRBJ2-5, with 10 bases matching TRBD1. The sequencing input was sorted cells pooled from one or two spleens. The sequenced part of the CDR3 DNA is TGTGCTAGCAGTAGCCGGACAGGGGGAGGCCAAGACACCCAGTAC. The encoded protein is CASSSRTGGGQDTQY. The entire CDR3 is CASSSRTGGGQDTQYF.